The present entry profiles one TCR beta chain with its context. Clones were sequenced by immunoSEQ multiplex PCR, and TCRdb holds only the in-frame ones, with some missing. The data show 75,000 to 100,000 clones, around 90% seen once. The entry originates in a study of control samples from healthy donors and cancer patients. Germline CDR1 reads SGHNT; CDR2 reads YENEEA. The CDR3 has 14 residues. Trimming pared 8 bases from V and 8 bases from J, leaving 19 bases between. V and J are TRBV11-3 and TRBJ2-1; the D gene is possibly TRBD2 (6 bases). The source of this sequence is a man younger than 40 in good health. Sequencing was carried out using blood. CDR3 region: CASLLPGGEDEQFF. For the CDR3, the DNA is TGTGCCAGCTTACTCCCCGGCGGGGAGGATGAGCAGTTCTTC.